The 2 T cell receptor beta chains presented below share a single source sample, sequenced in a study of T cell changes during pregnancy in multiple sclerosis. Clones were read by immunoSEQ multiplex PCR, and TCRdb kept only the in-frame ones, dropping some. The sample lists 85,000 to 90,000 clones, about 94% occurring once. The sequenced sample was peripheral blood, obtained after pregnancy. The receptors come from a female donor in good health, enrolled as a control in a pregnancy study.

Only one count was recorded for this clone. V gene TRBV5-1 combines with J gene TRBJ2-5; 7 nucleotides agree with TRBD1. The CDR3 spans 15 residues. Losses at the gene ends were 0 bases for V and 2 bases for J; bases not matched to a gene: 4. Germline lookup yields CDR1 SGHRS and CDR2 YFSETQ. CDR3: CASSLGTGLQETQYF. The DNA of the CDR3 is TGCGCCAGCAGCTTGGGGACAGGCCTTCAAGAGACCCAGTACTTC. The full variable domain, with the rest looked up from reference TRBV5-1 and TRBJ2-5, is KAGVTQTPRYLIKTRGQQVTLSCSPISGHRSVSWYQQTPGQGLQFLFEYFSETQRNKGNFPGRFSGRQFSNSRSEMNVSTLELGDSALYLCASSLGTGLQETQYFGPGTRLLVL.

The genes are TRBV18 and TRBJ2-5; 8 bases line up with TRBD1. Germline V lookup: CDR1 KGHSH, CDR2 LQKENI. The trim removed 6 bases at V and 5 bases at J, leaving 8 bases unmatched. There are 14 residues in the CDR3. For the CDR3, the DNA is TGTGCCAGCTCCCCAGGACAGGGTCCGGAGACCCAGTACTTC. Amino acid sequence: CASSPGQGPETQYF.